The rows below give T cell receptor beta chains drawn from one sample of a study of blood T cell repertoires in COVID-19. Method: immunoSEQ multiplex PCR; TCRdb's copy keeps in-frame clones and lacks some. Of 200,000 to 300,000 clones in the sample, around 86% were seen once. The sample consisted of peripheral blood. The receptors shown here come from a man aged 35 to 55 who had recovered from COVID-19. The CDR3 runs from the conserved cysteine through the conserved F or W. A D gene is named only where the DNA matches it firmly.

TRBJ2-3 | - | TRBV3-1/TRBV3-2 | CASSQETTGEAGTDTQYF | TGTGCCAGCAGCCAAGAGACTACAGGGGAGGCAGGGACAGATACGCAGTATTTT
TRBJ2-7 | - | TRBV4-1 | CASSQDHLASSYEQYF | TGCGCCAGCAGCCAAGATCATTTAGCTAGCTCCTACGAGCAGTACTTC
TRBJ2-4 | TRBD1 | TRBV7-9 | CASSLTGIVGIQYF | TGTGCCAGCAGCCTGACAGGGATCGTTGGCATTCAGTACTTC
TRBJ2-7 | - | TRBV7-2 | CASSSGGPSYEQYF | TGTGCCAGCAGCTCGGGGGGCCCCTCTTACGAGCAGTACTTC
TRBJ2-7 | - | TRBV5-1 | CASSLAGFPREQYF | TGCGCCAGCTCCTTGGCGGGTTTTCCCCGCGAGCAGTACTTC
TRBJ2-7 | - | TRBV27 | CASSLAGRTYEQYF | TGTGCCAGCAGTCTGGCGGGGCGGACCTACGAGCAGTACTTC
TRBJ1-3 | - | TRBV6-2/TRBV6-3 | CASSSRDILGSGNTIYF | TGTGCCAGCAGTTCCCGAGACATCCTGGGGAGTGGAAACACCATATATTTT
TRBJ1-6 | - | TRBV3-1/TRBV3-2 | CASSPGPGNSPLHF | TGTGCCAGCAGCCCAGGTCCAGGCAATTCACCCCTCCACTTT
TRBJ1-6 | - | TRBV9 | CASSVLPTPTYDNSPLHF | TGTGCCAGCAGCGTCCTCCCTACCCCGACTTACGATAATTCACCCCTCCACTTT
TRBJ2-3 | TRBD2 | TRBV19 | CASSKDGRGADTQYF | TGTGCCAGTAGTAAAGACGGGAGGGGAGCAGATACGCAGTATTTT